The present T cell receptor (beta chain) was sequenced within a study of blood T cells in healthy people across ages. Study observations and caveats: Unsorted PBMC material precluded a definitive naive versus antigen-experienced comparison.

Germline V gene sequence: CDR1 MDHEN, CDR2 SYDVKM. CDR3 length: 13 amino acids. The ends were cut back, 4 bases at V and 6 bases at J, with 10 bases in the middle. This clonotype is a singleton in its sample. Its antigen is not identified. For every donor, a draw yielded roughly 10 milliliters of peripheral blood. Isolation recovered at least 6.5 million PBMCs from every sample. PCR was performed a second time for roughly 7 to 12 cycles using a sample-barcoded 5' primer and a J-beta primer mix. Through a template-switch adaptor with 12 random nucleotides, each cDNA molecule received a tag. TCRdb passed the 5' RACE reads through MiXCR, listing each CDR3 protein once. Here the sample spans approximately 800,000 distinct CDR3 sequences, 35% to 40% being singletons.

The sequence came from a man younger than 35 in good health. The chain combines TRBV28 with TRBJ1-3, with D possibly being TRBD1 (5 bases). The sample was blood. The CDR3 reads CASSSAGLNTIYF. As DNA, the CDR3 is TGTGCCAGCAGTTCAGCAGGGTTAAACACCATATATTTT.